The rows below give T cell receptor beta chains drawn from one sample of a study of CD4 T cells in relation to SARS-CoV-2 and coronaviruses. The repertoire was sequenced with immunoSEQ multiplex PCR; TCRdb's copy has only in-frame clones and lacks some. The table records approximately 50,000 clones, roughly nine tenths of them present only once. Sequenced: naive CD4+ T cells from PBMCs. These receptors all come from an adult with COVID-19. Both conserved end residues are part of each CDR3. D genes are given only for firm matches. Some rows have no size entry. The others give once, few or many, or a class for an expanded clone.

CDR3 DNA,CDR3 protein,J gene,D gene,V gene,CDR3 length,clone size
TGTGCCAGTACCAACGTCTGGAACACTGAAGCTTTCTTT,CASTNVWNTEAFF,TRBJ1-1,.,TRBV19,13,.
TGTGCCAGCAGCTTGGGACGGGTGAGCAATCAGCCCCAGCATTTT,CASSLGRVSNQPQHF,TRBJ1-5,.,TRBV5-8,15,once
TGTGCCAGCAGTGTAGCCGGGCTTGGCAATCAGCCCCAGCATTTT,CASSVAGLGNQPQHF,TRBJ1-5,.,TRBV2,15,.
TGTGCCAGCACTAGGACTAGAACCTACGAGCAGTACTTC,CASTRTRTYEQYF,TRBJ2-7,TRBD2,TRBV5-6,13,.
TGTGCCAGCAGTTACTCGAACCAGGGGTCTGCCTACGAGCAGTACTTC,CASSYSNQGSAYEQYF,TRBJ2-7,.,TRBV6-6,16,once
TGTGCCATCCGGGACAGGGGAGGGAGCACCGGGGAGCTGTTTTTT,CAIRDRGGSTGELFF,TRBJ2-2,TRBD1,TRBV10-3,15,.
TGTGCCAGTAGCCAGGCCACCTATGGCTACACCTTC,CASSQATYGYTF,TRBJ1-2,.,TRBV19,12,.
TGTGCCAGTAGCCAGGACCTCGACAATGAGCAGTTCTTC,CASSQDLDNEQFF,TRBJ2-1,.,TRBV19,13,.
TGTGCCAGCAGTGAAGGGTATTCACCCCTCCACTTT,CASSEGYSPLHF,TRBJ1-6,.,TRBV6-1,12,.
TGTGCCAGCAGCCCCGGGACTAGCGGCGCCCGGGAGCTGTTTTTT,CASSPGTSGARELFF,TRBJ2-2,TRBD2,TRBV28,15,.
TGTGCCAGTAGCAGGACAGGGGATGAAAGGGATGAGCAGTTCTTC,CASSRTGDERDEQFF,TRBJ2-1,TRBD1,TRBV19,15,.
TGTGCCAGCAGCTTGGGACAGTGGGGTGAGCAGTTCTTC,CASSLGQWGEQFF,TRBJ2-1,TRBD1,TRBV7-9,13,.
TGTGCCAGCAGTCCTAACCGGGAGCAGTACTTC,CASSPNREQYF,TRBJ2-7,.,TRBV12-3/TRBV12-4,11,.
TGCGCCAGCAGCCAAGGCTGGAGCCCATATGGCTACACCTTC,CASSQGWSPYGYTF,TRBJ1-2,.,TRBV4-1,14,once
TGTGCCAGCAGTTACCCCGGGACAGGGTGGGAAGCTTTCTTT,CASSYPGTGWEAFF,TRBJ1-1,TRBD1,TRBV6-2/TRBV6-3,14,.
TGTGCCAGCAGGACAGGCGGGACAGAGACCCAGTACTTC,CASRTGGTETQYF,TRBJ2-5,.,TRBV2,13,.
TGTGCCAGCAGCCTTTCAGGTTTTGAGACCCAGTACTTC,CASSLSGFETQYF,TRBJ2-5,.,TRBV7-2,13,.
TGTGCCACCACTAGCGGGAGGACCACCCCCCAATCTTTCTTC,CATTSGRTTPQSFF,TRBJ2-1,TRBD2,TRBV6-5,14,.
TGCGCCAGCAGCCGTGGGGACAGACAAGAGACCCAGTACTTC,CASSRGDRQETQYF,TRBJ2-5,TRBD1,TRBV4-1,14,.
TGTGCCAGCGGGAGTTCTAACTATGGCTACACCTTC,CASGSSNYGYTF,TRBJ1-2,.,TRBV10-3,12,.
TGCGCCAGCAGTGAGGGTCGGGACGAGCAGTACTTC,CASSEGRDEQYF,TRBJ2-7,.,TRBV10-1,12,.
TGTGCCAGCCGGGACAGCCAAGAGACCCAGTACTTC,CASRDSQETQYF,TRBJ2-5,TRBD1,TRBV6-6,12,.
TGTGCCAGTAGTATCTGGGTGACTAGCAATCAGCCCCAGCATTTT,CASSIWVTSNQPQHF,TRBJ1-5,.,TRBV19,15,.
TGTGCCAGTAGTACCATGGATACGCAGTATTTT,CASSTMDTQYF,TRBJ2-3,.,TRBV19,11,.
TGCAGCGTTGGGACGGCCAATGAGCAGTTCTTC,CSVGTANEQFF,TRBJ2-1,.,TRBV29-1,11,.
TGTGCCAGCAGCTTAAATTCAGGTGCCAATTCACCCCTCCACTTT,CASSLNSGANSPLHF,TRBJ1-6,.,TRBV7-3,15,.
TGCAGCGTTGAGGCTTCGGGAGCGGGGGATACGCAGTATTTT,CSVEASGAGDTQYF,TRBJ2-3,TRBD2,TRBV29-1,14,.
TGTGCCAGCAGTTCCATCCTCCAAGAGACCCAGTACTTC,CASSSILQETQYF,TRBJ2-5,.,TRBV28,13,once
TGTGCCAGCAGCTCAACTAGCATGGCCTACAATGAGCAGTTCTTC,CASSSTSMAYNEQFF,TRBJ2-1,.,TRBV5-4,15,.
TGTGCCAGTAGTCGGCAGGGGAGGCACACTGAAGCTTTCTTT,CASSRQGRHTEAFF,TRBJ1-1,.,TRBV19,14,.
TGTGCCAGCAGAAATTTCGACAGGGGGCTTGGACAGCCCCAGCATTTT,CASRNFDRGLGQPQHF,TRBJ1-5,TRBD1,TRBV28,16,.
TGTGCCAGCAGTTTGGCAGGGGTTTTTGCTGAAGCTTTCTTT,CASSLAGVFAEAFF,TRBJ1-1,.,TRBV28,14,.
TGTGCCAGCAGTTCGATACAGGGTTACGAGCAGTACTTC,CASSSIQGYEQYF,TRBJ2-7,.,TRBV6-2/TRBV6-3,13,.
TGTGCCAGCAGAAGAAAACAGGACTCTTACGAGCAGTACTTC,CASRRKQDSYEQYF,TRBJ2-7,.,TRBV6-5,14,.
TGTGCCAGCAGTGGAGGCTCGGGTCAGGCTCAGCCCCAGCATTTT,CASSGGSGQAQPQHF,TRBJ1-5,.,TRBV2,15,.
TGCAGTGCTAGTGCCTCACTAGCGGAGACCCAGTACTTC,CSASASLAETQYF,TRBJ2-5,TRBD2,TRBV20-1,13,.
TGTGCCAGCAGTTTACTAGCGAGGAGGTTAACGCAGTATTTT,CASSLLARRLTQYF,TRBJ2-3,.,TRBV28,14,.